Sequencing of this T cell receptor beta chain was carried out in a study of cytotoxic CD8 clonotypes in ibrutinib-treated CLL. Study as a whole: Collecting the response samples happened after a median roughly eleven months of treatment, with a range of 6 to 36. Study-wide results and limits: At baseline, clonality was higher than in age-matched healthy donors and correlated with CD8+ counts. Sustained-remission patients were sampled at one set of times and progressing patients at different ones. Treatment saw public clonotypes, which were uncommon, either contract or stay stable.

Sequenced by immunoSEQ multiplex PCR; TCRdb stores in-frame clones only, minus some. The sample lists more than 50,000 clones; approximately 54% were seen once. V lost 5 bases to trimming and J lost 8 bases, with 18 bases between them. The CDR3 contains 15 residues. Germline values: CDR1 SEHNR, CDR2 FQNEAQ (reference sequence). This clone was observed a handful of times. Its antigen is currently unknown. The sequence derives from a human donor with chronic lymphocytic leukemia. V gene TRBV7-9 combines with J gene TRBJ1-4; unclear D gene. The sequencing used PBMCs, collected after 12 months of ibrutinib treatment. The CDR3 sequence is CASSPKFGRGEKLFF. CDR3 DNA: TGTGCCAGCAGCCCCAAGTTCGGGCGAGGCGAAAAACTGTTTTTT.